This T cell receptor (beta chain) emerged from a study of PD-1 blockade in classical Hodgkin lymphoma. Study findings and constraints: No one has yet defined what causes the repertoire differences, which may be disease activity or prior therapy. In newly diagnosed patients, baseline TCR diversity was reportedly below that of healthy donors.

The germline CDR1 and CDR2 sequences are SGHTA and FQGNSA. The ends were cut back, 1 base at V and 0 bases at J, with 10 bases in the middle. This CDR3 comprises 16 residues. The sample's time point: newly diagnosed, previously untreated cHL patient sample. The CD8+ T cells came from thawed PBMCs through magnetic negative selection. Researchers used newly diagnosed, untreated classical Hodgkin lymphoma PBMCs for comparison. The repertoire was sequenced with immunoSEQ multiplex PCR; TCRdb's copy has only in-frame clones and lacks some. The table includes 23,000 or so clones, 87% detected once. With regard to this clone: The target antigen is unknown.

The V and J genes are TRBV7-2 and TRBJ2-4; D gene uncertain. Sequenced sample: CD8+ T cells from blood. The sequence was obtained from a human donor with classical Hodgkin lymphoma. The CDR3 bases are TGTGCCAGCAGCTTAGGATGGCAGCAAGCCAAAAACATTCAGTACTTC. This codes for CASSLGWQQAKNIQYF. The variable domain in full, with the rest retrieved from reference TRBV7-2 and TRBJ2-4, is GAGVSQSPSNKVTEKGKDVELRCDPISGHTALYWYRQSLGQGLEFLIYFQGNSAPDKSGLPSDRFSAERTGGSVSTLTIQRTQQEDSAVYLCASSLGWQQAKNIQYFGAGTRLSVL.